These 25 T cell receptor beta chains share one sample of origin, sequenced in a study of CD8+ T cells in alopecia areata. Isolated RNA was reverse transcribed into cDNA used as the sequencing template. Sequencing used immunoSEQ multiplex PCR; TCRdb keeps in-frame clones, though not all of them. The table shows roughly 110,000 clones, with roughly three fifths occurring only once. Treatment given: oral pan-JAK inhibitor, 5-10 mg twice daily. Sequences were derived from CD8+ T cells sorted from blood, sampled at week 24, from a patient treated with tofacitinib. The receptors derive from a human donor with alopecia areata.

The chain combines TRBV1 with TRBJ1-4. TRBV1 is a listed pseudogene. The CDR3 has 15 amino acids. The chain's CDR3 is CTSSQARGHGEKLFF. The CDR3 DNA follows: TGCACCAGCAGCCAAGCGAGAGGGCACGGAGAAAAACTGTTTTTT.

V usage is TRBV27 and J usage is TRBJ2-3; 7 bases align to TRBD2. CDR3 length: 14 amino acids. Germline CDR1 MNHEY, CDR2 SMNVEV (reference sequence). Germline trimming cut 3 bases from V and 2 bases from J; bases unmatched to any gene: 2. Here the CDR3 reads CASSLSGDTDTQYF. The CDR3 DNA reads as TGTGCCAGCAGTTTGAGCGGGGACACAGATACGCAGTATTTT.

The rearrangement uses TRBV2 and TRBJ2-7, with 10 bases that match TRBD1. This CDR3 has 14 amino acids. CDR1 and CDR2 from the germline V gene are SNHLY and FYNNEI. V was clipped by 3 bases and J by 4 bases; unmatched bases: 3. The CDR3 region has the DNA TGTGCCAGCAGTGATGACAGGGGGCTGTACGAGCAGTACTTC. This encodes CASSDDRGLYEQYF.

This clone was seen a few times. The chain carries TRBV29-1 and TRBJ1-3; D gene uncertain. Trimming took 0 bases from V and 5 from J, leaving 11 bases between them. The CDR3 has 14 residues. Germline V gives CDR1 SQVTM, CDR2 ANQGSEA. CDR3 amino acids: CSVEDTVERNTIYF. Written as DNA, the CDR3 is TGCAGCGTTGAAGATACAGTAGAGAGAAACACCATATATTTT.

The chain joins TRBV29-1 to TRBJ2-7; a possible D gene is TRBD2 (5 bases). CDR1 and CDR2 from the germline V gene are SQVTM and ANQGSEA. This CDR3 comprises 13 residues. Trimming pared 6 bases from V and 2 bases from J, leaving 14 bases between. The CDR3 DNA reads TGCAGCGTCGGGGAACACATAGCCTACGAGCAGTACTTC. The encoded protein is CSVGEHIAYEQYF.

This clone was observed a handful of times. The chain has TRBV16 and TRBJ1-2; D uncertain. Trimming took 4 bases from V and 5 from J, leaving 14 bases between them. This CDR3 region has 14 residues. CDR1 KGHSY and CDR2 FQNENV come from the germline V gene. CDR3 amino acids: CASSRLGQGYGYTF. The CDR3 coding sequence is TGTGCCAGCAGCCGCCTCGGGCAAGGATATGGCTACACCTTC.

Notes on this clone: This same CDR3 is encoded by further DNA sequences in the sample. The chain links TRBV29-1 to TRBJ1-1; D remains ambiguous. Germline CDR1 SQVTM, CDR2 ANQGSEA. Trimming cost V 6 bases and J 4 bases, with 6 bases left between them. The CDR3 has 10 amino acids. The CDR3 DNA is TGCAGCGTAGAGCTCACTGAAGCTTTCTTT. Its translation is CSVELTEAFF.

The gene calls are TRBV29-1 and TRBJ2-7; 7 bases match TRBD2. The CDR3 covers 13 residues. J gave up 2 bases and V 5 bases, and 6 bases lay outside the gene matches. Germline assignment: CDR1 SQVTM and CDR2 ANQGSEA. As DNA, the CDR3 is TGCAGCGTTCTCGGGGGGATCACCTACGAGCAGTACTTC. It specifies CSVLGGITYEQYF.

This clone was counted between two and nine times. The chain uses TRBV29-1 and TRBJ1-2, with TRBD1 matching 7 bases. The CDR3 contains 13 residues. V lost 6 bases and J lost 7; bases outside the gene matches: 11. Per the germline V gene, CDR1 is SQVTM and CDR2 is ANQGSEA. DNA for the CDR3: TGCAGCGTCCAGCTGACAGGGAAGGTTGGCTACACCTTC. Amino acid sequence: CSVQLTGKVGYTF.

This chain uses TRBV29-1 with TRBJ1-3; D is possibly TRBD1 (5 bases). V was clipped by 6 bases and J by 0 bases, with 12 bases between them. The CDR3 sequence is 14 residues long. Germline V gene sequence: CDR1 SQVTM, CDR2 ANQGSEA. The DNA for the CDR3 is TGCAGCGTCCTGGCGGGGGACTCTGGAAACACCATATATTTT. Translated: CSVLAGDSGNTIYF.

The rearrangement uses TRBV11-1 and TRBJ2-3; TRBD1 aligns across 7 bases. The CDR3 runs to 15 residues. The germline CDR1 and CDR2 sequences are SGHAT and FQDESV (reference sequence). V was pared by 1 base and J by 2 bases, with 3 bases of the junction left unmatched. In DNA form, the CDR3 reads TGTGCCAGCAGCTTAGTAGGGACAGACACAGATACGCAGTATTTT. It encodes CASSLVGTDTDTQYF.

This clone was detected once. This chain joins TRBV27 and TRBJ1-1, with D possibly matching TRBD1 (5 bases). V gave up 0 bases and J gave up 0 bases, with 8 bases separating them. This CDR3 contains 15 residues. Per the germline V gene, CDR1 is MNHEY and CDR2 is SMNVEV (reference sequence). The CDR3 here is CASSLSGTLNTEAFF. In DNA form, the CDR3 reads TGTGCCAGCAGTTTATCGGGGACCCTGAACACTGAAGCTTTCTTT.

This chain links TRBV30 with TRBJ2-1; 13 bases match TRBD2. Trimming at V came to 1 base and at J to 5 bases, leaving 2 bases not matched to a gene. This CDR3 has 15 amino acids. In germline, CDR1 is GTSNPN, CDR2 SVGIG (reference sequence). This CDR3 is CAWSETSGGNNEQFF. DNA for the CDR3: TGTGCCTGGAGTGAGACTAGCGGGGGGAACAATGAGCAGTTCTTC.

In this sample, this clone turned up a few times. The chain couples TRBV29-1 to TRBJ1-2, with 11 bases that match TRBD1. From germline, CDR1 is SQVTM and CDR2 ANQGSEA. Trimming removed 4 bases from V and 5 bases from J; junction bases left unmatched: 3. The CDR3 is 13 amino acids. The CDR3, as DNA: TGCAGCGTTGGGACAGGGGGCTATTATGGCTACACCTTC. As protein: CSVGTGGYYGYTF.

The rearrangement links TRBV5-6 to TRBJ1-2; D gene unclear. The V end was cut by 2 bases, the J end by 7 bases, with 9 bases between. Per the germline V gene, CDR1 is SGHDT and CDR2 is YYEEEE. CDR3 length: 12 residues. The CDR3 spells CASSFSDTGYTF. Written as DNA, the CDR3 is TGTGCCAGCAGCTTTAGCGACACTGGCTACACCTTC.

Details on this clone: The same CDR3 is also encoded by other DNA sequences in this sample. This rearrangement joins TRBV10-3 to TRBJ2-7; D is unresolved. Germline CDR1 reads ENHRY; CDR2 reads SYGVKD. Trimming cost V 2 bases and J 4 bases, with 12 bases left between them. The CDR3 is 14 amino acids. CDR3 protein: CAISERNMEYEQYF. The CDR3 DNA follows: TGTGCCATCAGTGAGCGAAACATGGAGTACGAGCAGTACTTC.

This chain joins TRBV14 and TRBJ1-2, with TRBD1 identical over 8 bases. The CDR3 runs 14 residues. CDR1 is SGHDN, CDR2 FVKESK, per germline. V lost 3 bases, J lost 4 bases, and 4 bases stayed unmatched. CDR3 sequence reads: CASSHGQGIYGYTF. The CDR3 DNA follows: TGTGCCAGCAGCCATGGACAGGGAATCTATGGCTACACCTTC.

The CDR3 sequence is CASSSAGPRGVEQYF. The CDR3 DNA sequence: TGTGCCAGCAGTTCCGCCGGGCCCCGAGGGGTCGAGCAGTACTTC. V usage is TRBV27 and J usage is TRBJ2-7, with D tentatively TRBD1 or TRBD2 (5 bases each). CDR3 length: 15 residues. The germline gives CDR1 MNHEY, CDR2 SMNVEV (reference sequence). Trimming shortened V by 4 bases and J by 6 bases, and 19 bases separated the two germline ends.

Of note for this clone: The sample has other DNA sequences that encode this CDR3 too. The chain links TRBV9 to TRBJ2-3; TRBD2 matches at 7 bases. V lost 0 bases, J lost 2 bases, and 3 bases stayed unmatched. Germline V gene sequence: CDR1 SGDLS, CDR2 YYNGEE. This CDR3 region has 15 residues. CDR3 protein: CASSVAGGSTDTQYF. CDR3 nucleotide sequence: TGTGCCAGCAGCGTAGCGGGGGGTTCCACAGATACGCAGTATTTT.

The CDR3 protein is CASSLETGEAFF. CDR3 nucleotides: TGTGCCAGCAGTCTGGAGACAGGGGAGGCTTTCTTT. The V call is TRBV13, the J call TRBJ1-1, with TRBD1 identical over 8 bases. This CDR3 region has 12 residues. V dropped 6 bases and J dropped 11; count of bases not matched to a gene: 8. Germline V gene data show CDR1 as PRHDT and CDR2 as FYEKMQ (reference sequence).

The J gene is TRBJ2-4, the V gene TRBV27; D possibly corresponds to TRBD1 (6 bases). The germline V and J ends were trimmed by 2 bases and 2 bases, with 10 bases remaining between them. This CDR3 region has 15 residues. Germline V gene lookup returns CDR1 MNHEY and CDR2 SMNVEV (reference sequence). CDR3 in amino acids: CASSLIQGPKNIQYF. The CDR3 region has the DNA TGTGCCAGCAGTTTAATACAGGGCCCCAAAAACATTCAGTACTTC.

The chain employs TRBV2 and TRBJ2-7; a possible D gene is TRBD1 (6 bases). The germline CDR1 and CDR2 sequences are SNHLY and FYNNEI. V dropped 6 bases and J dropped 3 bases, with 18 bases sitting between them. This CDR3 comprises 15 residues. As DNA, the CDR3 is TGTGCCAGCAGCCTGGACAGTCTTACGGACTACGAGCAGTACTTC. Translation: CASSLDSLTDYEQYF.

On this clone: This likely came from a read error, as a far larger clone is one base away. Different DNA sequences within this sample yield the same CDR3. This rearrangement joins TRBV10-3 to TRBJ2-3; 12 nucleotides agree with TRBD2. The CDR3 extends over 15 amino acids. Germline V gene lookup returns CDR1 ENHRY and CDR2 SYGVKD. Written as DNA, the CDR3 is TGTGCCAGCAGTGAAGCTAGCGGGGGGGCAGATACGCAGTATTTT. Its translation: CASSEASGGADTQYF.

The rearrangement uses TRBV30 and TRBJ2-3, with D possibly matching TRBD2 (5 bases). The CDR3 loop spans 15 amino acids. V was pared by 2 bases and J by 0 bases, with 12 bases between. Germline V CDR1 and CDR2: GTSNPN, SVGIG (reference sequence). CDR3 sequence (DNA): TGTGCCTGGAGTAGCCTAGCCCAGAGCACAGATACGCAGTATTTT. Protein: CAWSSLAQSTDTQYF.

The chain joins TRBV15 to TRBJ2-7; no clear D. V gave up 0 bases and J gave up 0 bases, with 9 bases separating them. The CDR3 has 15 amino acids. Germline CDR1 reads LNHNV; CDR2 reads YYDKDF (reference sequence). This chain's CDR3 is CATSRDIKGSYEQYF. The CDR3 nucleotides are TGTGCCACCAGCAGAGATATTAAGGGCTCCTACGAGCAGTACTTC.